A selection of T cell receptor beta chains follows, all from one sample in a study of cytomegalovirus exposure and HLA in healthy donors. Profiling relied on immunoSEQ multiplex PCR, and the TCRdb table lists in-frame clones only, not all of them. The sample carries approximately 150,000 clones, about 80% recorded once. Specimen: PBMCs. The source is a woman aged 45-65 years in good health and CMV-seronegative. CDR3s include the opening cysteine and the closing phenylalanine or tryptophan. A D gene is named only where the DNA matches it firmly. The listing skips clone size in some rows; elsewhere it reads once, few, many or a size class.

CASSKFAGTGGNTIYF	TGTGCCAGCAGTAAATTCGCCGGGACAGGAGGAAACACCATATATTTT	TRBJ1-3	few	TRBV9	TRBD1
CASSLFHGAYNEQFF	TGTGCCAGCAGCTTGTTCCACGGGGCCTACAATGAGCAGTTCTTC	TRBJ2-1	-	TRBV5-4	-
CASSFRTGGSGYTF	TGTGCCAGCAGCTTCCGGACAGGGGGCTCTGGCTACACCTTC	TRBJ1-2	-	TRBV7-2	TRBD1
CASSEETGGSSPLHF	TGTGCCAGCAGTGAAGAGACAGGGGGCAGTTCACCCCTCCACTTT	TRBJ1-6	once	TRBV2	TRBD1
CATRTGNYEQYF	TGTGCCACCAGGACAGGAAACTACGAGCAGTACTTC	TRBJ2-7	-	TRBV6-1	TRBD1
CASSTGNTEAFF	TGTGCCAGCAGTACGGGGAACACTGAAGCTTTCTTT	TRBJ1-1	few	TRBV6-6	-
CASSQDQWEGYEKLFF	TGCGCCAGCAGCCAAGACCAATGGGAGGGTTATGAAAAACTGTTTTTT	TRBJ1-4	-	TRBV4-3	-
CASSRDRGTYNEQFF	TGTGCCAGCAGTCGCGACAGGGGGACCTACAATGAGCAGTTCTTC	TRBJ2-1	-	TRBV7-2	TRBD1
CASSRRTSSSTDTQYF	TGTGCCAGCAGCCGCCGGACTAGCTCGAGCACAGATACGCAGTATTTT	TRBJ2-3	-	TRBV5-6	TRBD2
CASSQEGAVRTEAFF	TGCGCCAGCAGCCAAGAGGGGGCGGTAAGGACTGAAGCTTTCTTT	TRBJ1-1	-	TRBV4-1	-
CASSYQDRGSYEQYF	TGTGCCAGCAGTTACCAGGACAGGGGCTCCTACGAGCAGTACTTC	TRBJ2-7	-	TRBV6-5	TRBD1
CASRAGTGGTTEAFF	TGTGCCAGCAGGGCCGGGACAGGGGGGACCACTGAAGCTTTCTTT	TRBJ1-1	-	TRBV6-5	TRBD1
CASSRSGLAGGRDNTGELFF	TGTGCCAGCAGCCGATCGGGACTAGCGGGGGGGCGGGATAACACCGGGGAGCTGTTTTTT	TRBJ2-2	once	TRBV4-2	TRBD2
CASSSGGSGTEAFF	TGTGCCAGCAGCTCCGGAGGCAGCGGGACTGAAGCTTTCTTT	TRBJ1-1	-	TRBV5-4	-
CASSVGTGGEEAYEQYF	TGTGCCAGCAGCGTTGGGACAGGGGGCGAGGAGGCCTACGAGCAGTACTTC	TRBJ2-7	-	TRBV5-4	TRBD1
CASSALDRPYYGYTF	TGTGCCAGCAGCGCCCTGGACAGGCCCTACTATGGCTACACCTTC	TRBJ1-2	-	TRBV7-2	TRBD1
CATLSTSRGSNYGYTF	TGTGCCACCCTCTCGACTTCCCGAGGCTCGAACTATGGCTACACCTTC	TRBJ1-2	-	TRBV10-3	-
CASSSGQGATNEKLFF	TGTGCCAGCAGCTCGGGACAGGGGGCAACTAATGAAAAACTGTTTTTT	TRBJ1-4	-	TRBV7-9	TRBD1
CAWSVLGRGSYEQYF	TGTGCCTGGAGTGTACTTGGGCGGGGCTCCTACGAGCAGTACTTC	TRBJ2-7	-	TRBV30	-
CASSPSGGADTEAFF	TGTGCCAGCAGTCCCTCGGGGGGAGCGGACACTGAAGCTTTCTTT	TRBJ1-1	few	TRBV7-8	-
CASSPGGTANNSPLHF	TGCGCCAGCAGCCCGGGGGGGACAGCGAATAATTCACCCCTCCACTTT	TRBJ1-6	-	TRBV5-1	TRBD1
CASSIESGRAYEQYF	TGTGCCAGTAGTATAGAATCCGGGAGGGCCTACGAGCAGTACTTC	TRBJ2-7	-	TRBV19	TRBD2
CASSRLAGGPSGELFF	TGTGCCAGCAGCCGACTAGCGGGAGGGCCTTCCGGGGAGCTGTTTTTT	TRBJ2-2	once	TRBV2	TRBD2
CASSYSAGDYGYTF	TGTGCCAGCAGTTACTCCGCAGGGGATTATGGCTACACCTTC	TRBJ1-2	-	TRBV6-5	-
CASRATGSSYEQYF	TGTGCCAGCAGGGCGACAGGGAGCTCCTACGAGCAGTACTTC	TRBJ2-7	-	TRBV2	TRBD1
CASSQQYPGETEAFF	TGCGCCAGCAGCCAACAATACCCAGGCGAAACTGAAGCTTTCTTT	TRBJ1-1	-	TRBV4-1	-
CARFGVNRGPWGEQYF	TGTGCCAGATTTGGGGTTAACAGGGGGCCTTGGGGCGAGCAGTACTTC	TRBJ2-7	-	TRBV7-5	-
CASIGQLTDTQYF	TGTGCCAGCATCGGACAACTCACAGATACGCAGTATTTT	TRBJ2-3	-	TRBV11-2	-
CASSFGGAVNQPQHF	TGTGCCAGCAGCTTCGGGGGGGCGGTTAATCAGCCCCAGCATTTT	TRBJ1-5	-	TRBV7-9	-
CASSHYSGGGRNIQYF	TGCGCCAGCAGCCACTACAGCGGGGGGGGAAGAAACATTCAGTACTTC	TRBJ2-4	-	TRBV4-3	TRBD2
CASSRTGLSSGNTIYF	TGTGCCAGCAGTCGGACAGGCCTCAGCTCTGGAAACACCATATATTTT	TRBJ1-3	-	TRBV27	TRBD1
CASSGRGLAGVDTQYF	TGTGCCAGTAGTGGTCGGGGACTAGCGGGAGTGGATACGCAGTATTTT	TRBJ2-3	-	TRBV19	TRBD2
CASNPLSPGQGYEQYF	TGTGCCAGCAACCCCTTGAGCCCGGGACAGGGGTACGAGCAGTACTTC	TRBJ2-7	once	TRBV27	TRBD1
CASSLSTGSLTYEQYF	TGCGCCAGCAGCTTGAGCACAGGGTCCCTTACCTACGAGCAGTACTTC	TRBJ2-7	-	TRBV5-1	-
CASSLYVAGPKDTQYF	TGTGCCAGCAGTTTATATGTAGCGGGCCCGAAAGATACGCAGTATTTT	TRBJ2-3	-	TRBV27	TRBD2
CASSHWTRGLGDEQFF	TGCGCCAGCAGCCACTGGACTAGGGGGTTGGGGGATGAGCAGTTCTTC	TRBJ2-1	-	TRBV4-1	-
CASSYRTADNSPLHF	TGTGCCAGCAGCTACAGGACCGCTGATAATTCACCCCTCCACTTT	TRBJ1-6	-	TRBV7-8	-
CASSSGQDLGYTF	TGTGCCAGCAGCTCCGGACAGGACCTTGGCTACACCTTC	TRBJ1-2	-	TRBV7-2	TRBD1
CASSRQGAQGYTF	TGTGCCAGCAGCCGACAGGGGGCGCAGGGCTACACCTTC	TRBJ1-2	-	TRBV28	TRBD1
CASSRGIQETQYF	TGTGCCAGCAGCCGCGGTATCCAAGAGACCCAGTACTTC	TRBJ2-5	-	TRBV14	-
CASSLGVSGGQETQYF	TGTGCCAGCAGCTTAGGGGTTAGCGGGGGACAAGAGACCCAGTACTTC	TRBJ2-5	-	TRBV11-3	TRBD2
CSVVRDSTFTDTQYF	TGCAGCGTTGTTCGGGACTCGACCTTCACAGATACGCAGTATTTT	TRBJ2-3	-	TRBV29-1	-
CASSIRPWSEKLFF	TGTGCCAGCAGCATAAGACCTTGGAGTGAAAAACTGTTTTTT	TRBJ1-4	-	TRBV9	-
CASSARGRNTEAFF	TGCGCCAGCAGTGCCAGGGGCCGGAACACTGAAGCTTTCTTT	TRBJ1-1	-	TRBV10-1	-
CAWDTGGVREAFF	TGTGCCTGGGATACAGGGGGGGTGCGGGAAGCTTTCTTT	TRBJ1-1	-	TRBV30	TRBD1
CASSATSEIRQFF	TGTGCCAGCAGTGCGACTAGTGAGATTAGGCAGTTCTTC	TRBJ2-1	-	TRBV27	-
CASEPGDRRNSPLHF	TGTGCCAGCGAGCCAGGCGATAGAAGGAATTCACCCCTCCACTTT	TRBJ1-6	-	TRBV6-4	-
CASSPGLAGRYNEQFF	TGTGCCAGCAGCCCGGGACTAGCGGGAAGATACAATGAGCAGTTCTTC	TRBJ2-1	-	TRBV7-9	TRBD2
CASRRLEVNTEAFF	TGTGCCAGCAGAAGATTGGAGGTCAACACTGAAGCTTTCTTT	TRBJ1-1	-	TRBV7-9	-
CASSPDRGHGYTF	TGTGCCAGCAGCCCTGACAGGGGGCATGGCTACACCTTC	TRBJ1-2	-	TRBV9	TRBD1
CASSKRDRGYGYTF	TGTGCCAGCAGCAAACGCGACAGAGGCTATGGCTACACCTTC	TRBJ1-2	few	TRBV6-5	-
CASSVVPLADTYNEQFF	TGTGCCAGCAGCGTAGTACCACTAGCGGACACCTACAATGAGCAGTTCTTC	TRBJ2-1	-	TRBV9	TRBD2
CASSPARGGRNEQFF	TGTGCCAGCAGCCCGGCTAGGGGGGGGCGCAATGAGCAGTTCTTC	TRBJ2-1	-	TRBV5-4	-
CASIASGGISYNEQFF	TGTGCCAGTATTGCTAGCGGGGGGATCTCCTACAATGAGCAGTTCTTC	TRBJ2-1	-	TRBV19	TRBD2
CASSYDRNQPQHF	TGTGCCAGCAGCTACGACAGGAATCAGCCCCAGCATTTT	TRBJ1-5	-	TRBV7-2	-
CAGSFLSTDTQYF	TGTGCCGGGAGCTTCCTCAGCACAGATACGCAGTATTTT	TRBJ2-3	-	TRBV30	-
CASSIRRPAGQPQHF	TGTGCCAGTAGTATTCGCAGGCCCGCTGGGCAGCCCCAGCATTTT	TRBJ1-5	-	TRBV19	-
CASSLGQGTGELFF	TGTGCCAGCAGCCTGGGCCAGGGGACCGGGGAGCTGTTTTTT	TRBJ2-2	once	TRBV7-2	-
CASSQDPELAGYTDTQYF	TGCGCCAGCAGCCAAGATCCCGAACTAGCGGGGTACACAGATACGCAGTATTTT	TRBJ2-3	-	TRBV4-3	TRBD2